The 21 T cell receptor beta chains in this list originate from one sample, sequenced in a study of cytomegalovirus exposure and HLA in healthy donors. Primers included in the PCR were 60 Vbeta and 13 Jbeta primers. Only in-frame clones appear in the TCRdb table, and some are missing; sequencing was by immunoSEQ multiplex PCR. The sample holds 90,000 to 150,000 clones, 55% to 65% seen once. The sample comprised PBMCs. These receptors were collected from a man in his forties in good health and CMV-seropositive.

The chain combines TRBV27 with TRBJ1-5; D remains unclear. The CDR3 runs to 13 residues. CDR1 and CDR2 from the germline V gene are MNHEY and SMNVEV (reference sequence). Trimming took 3 bases from V and 5 from J, leaving 8 bases between them. The CDR3 region has the DNA TGTGCCAGCAGTTTTGGCAGGTATCAGCCCCAGCATTTT. Translating gives CASSFGRYQPQHF.

CDR3 amino acids: CASSLSGTGTEKLFF. The CDR3 region has the DNA TGTGCCAGCAGTTTATCCGGGACAGGCACAGAAAAACTGTTTTTT. This chain connects TRBV28 to TRBJ1-4, with 8 bases matching TRBD1. Germline lookup yields CDR1 MDHEN and CDR2 SYDVKM. CDR3 size: 15 residues. V was pared by 1 base and J by 8 bases, with 6 bases of the junction left unmatched.

The chain uses TRBV9 and TRBJ1-1, with D maybe TRBD1 (6 bases). With 3 bases removed from V and 5 bases from J, the gap between germline ends came to 20 bases. Germline V lookup: CDR1 SGDLS, CDR2 YYNGEE. The CDR3 covers 16 residues. CDR3 DNA sequence: TGTGCCAGCAGCGGGAGGGGGGGGGTCCCCGAGACTGAAGCTTTCTTT. It yields the protein CASSGRGGVPETEAFF.

The J gene is TRBJ2-7, the V gene TRBV19, with D possibly being TRBD2 (6 bases). The CDR3 has 13 residues. The V gene lost 1 base and the J gene lost 7 bases, with 11 bases spanning the gap. Per the germline V gene, CDR1 is LNHDA and CDR2 is SQIVND (reference sequence). The CDR3 nucleotides read TGTGCCAGTAGTATAGGGGGACTGCGGGAGCAGTACTTC. It yields the protein CASSIGGLREQYF.

CDR3: CASSQDSRGPYEQYF. For the CDR3, the DNA is TGTGCCAGCAGCCAAGACTCCCGGGGTCCGTACGAGCAGTACTTC. The chain carries TRBV14 and TRBJ2-7; D perhaps matches TRBD2 (5 bases). Germline V CDR1 and CDR2: SGHDN, FVKESK. Trimming took off 0 bases at V and 4 bases at J, with 13 bases between the two ends. The CDR3 length is 15 residues. Full variable domain (missing parts from reference TRBV14 and TRBJ2-7): EAGVTQFPSHSVIEKGQTVTLRCDPISGHDNLYWYRRVMGKEIKFLLHFVKESKQDESGMPNNRFLAERTGGTYSTLKVQPAELEDSGVYFCASSQDSRGPYEQYFGPGTRLTVT.

This clone has only one observation. V usage is TRBV10-3 and J usage is TRBJ2-7; 11 nucleotides line up with TRBD1. The CDR3 has 19 amino acids. Germline V gene sequence: CDR1 ENHRY, CDR2 SYGVKD. V trimming: 5 bases; J trimming: 1 base; junction bases outside the gene matches: 16. CDR3 protein: CAISPLWTGGNQGSYEQYF. In DNA, the CDR3 is TGTGCCATCAGTCCCCTATGGACAGGGGGCAATCAAGGTTCCTACGAGCAGTACTTC.

The V gene is TRBV10-3, the J gene TRBJ2-7; 9 bases fit TRBD2. V was clipped by 5 bases and J by 4 bases; unmatched bases: 9. The CDR3 has 15 residues. Germline assignment: CDR1 ENHRY and CDR2 SYGVKD. The CDR3 bases are TGTGCCATCAGTCGTGGCGGGAGGGGGGAGTACGAGCAGTACTTC. As protein: CAISRGGRGEYEQYF.

This rearrangement joins TRBV5-4 to TRBJ2-3; D perhaps matches TRBD2 (7 bases). The V gene lost 7 bases and the J gene lost 5 bases, with 20 bases spanning the gap. This CDR3 has 15 residues. The germline gives CDR1 SGHNT, CDR2 YYREEE (reference sequence). CDR3: CASRGGGPGGDTQYF. The CDR3 DNA sequence: TGTGCCAGCCGAGGGGGAGGGCCGGGGGGAGATACGCAGTATTTT.

The CDR3 sequence is CASSRTRDRAYEQYF. As DNA, the CDR3 is TGTGCCAGCAGCCGGACCCGGGACAGGGCCTACGAGCAGTACTTC. This chain links TRBV6-5 with TRBJ2-7; 9 bases line up with TRBD1. J lost 2 bases, V lost 6 bases, and 8 bases had no gene match. This CDR3 contains 15 residues. CDR1 is MNHEY, CDR2 SVGAGI, per germline.

The chain employs TRBV6-5 and TRBJ2-1; maybe TRBD2 (5 bases). Looked up from germline, CDR1 is MNHEY and CDR2 is SVGAGI. Between the trimmed V and J ends, which lost 3 bases and 8 bases, there was a span of 14 bases. CDR3 size: 14 residues. CDR3 sequence reads: CASSYPGRGYEQFF. The CDR3 coding sequence is TGTGCCAGCAGTTATCCCGGACGAGGGTATGAGCAGTTCTTC.

This rearrangement joins TRBV10-3 to TRBJ2-3, with 10 nucleotides matching TRBD2. Germline V gene lookup returns CDR1 ENHRY and CDR2 SYGVKD. J was trimmed by 0 bases and V by 5 bases; bases with no gene match: 11. The CDR3 contains 18 residues. CDR3 sequence reads: CAISLIWTSGTSTDTQYF. CDR3 coding DNA: TGTGCCATCAGTCTCATTTGGACTAGCGGAACTAGCACAGATACGCAGTATTTT.

CDR3 nucleotides: TGTGCCAGCAAGTGGGCTAGCGGGGGGGCCAGTGAGCAGTTCTTC. Translated, it gives CASKWASGGASEQFF. The rearrangement links TRBV2 to TRBJ2-1; 12 nucleotides match TRBD2. CDR1 is SNHLY and CDR2 is FYNNEI in the germline V gene. The CDR3 covers 15 residues. J lost 9 bases, V lost 7 bases, and 10 bases had no gene match.

This chain links TRBV5-6 with TRBJ2-4; D might be TRBD2 (6 bases). Trimming took 3 bases from V and 4 from J, leaving 11 bases between them. CDR1 and CDR2 from the germline V gene are SGHDT and YYEEEE. This CDR3 is 14 amino acids long. The CDR3 region is CASSSGSIKNIQYF. Written as DNA, the CDR3 is TGTGCCAGCAGCTCCGGGAGTATTAAAAACATTCAGTACTTC. Looking up the rest from reference TRBV5-6 and TRBJ2-4 gives the full variable domain: DAGVTQSPTHLIKTRGQQVTLRCSPKSGHDTVSWYQQALGQGPQFIFQYYEEEERQRGNFPDRFSGHQFPNYSSELNVNALLLGDSALYLCASSSGSIKNIQYFGAGTRLSVL.

The chain combines TRBV10-3 with TRBJ2-2; TRBD1 matches at 9 bases. After removal of 4 bases from V and 6 bases from J, the junction contained 3 bases not matched to a gene. This CDR3 spans 14 amino acids. Germline CDR1 and CDR2: ENHRY and SYGVKD. Here the CDR3 reads CAISVQGAAGELFF. The DNA for the CDR3 is TGTGCCATCAGTGTACAGGGGGCCGCCGGGGAGCTGTTTTTT.

This chain links TRBV28 with TRBJ2-7, with TRBD2 matching over 7 bases. V lost 2 bases and J lost 3; bases outside the gene matches: 7. The CDR3 contains 15 residues. The germline CDR1 and CDR2 sequences are MDHEN and SYDVKM. The CDR3 coding sequence is TGTGCCAGCAGTTTAGTCCCTAGCGGTAACTACGAGCAGTACTTC. Its protein is CASSLVPSGNYEQYF.

This clone was counted only a few times. The CDR3 sequence is CASSYITGQGNYGYTF. CDR3 nucleotide sequence: TGTGCCAGCAGTTACATTACGGGACAGGGTAACTATGGCTACACCTTC. V usage is TRBV27 and J usage is TRBJ1-2, with TRBD1 identical over 9 bases. J was trimmed by 1 base and V by 4 bases; bases with no gene match: 7. This CDR3 is built from 16 residues. Germline-derived CDR1 and CDR2 are MNHEY and SMNVEV (reference sequence).

CDR3 amino acids: CARSLVTSGKNEQFF. The CDR3 DNA follows: TGTGCCAGAAGCTTGGTGACTAGCGGGAAGAATGAGCAGTTCTTC. The rearrangement joins TRBV5-3 to TRBJ2-1, with 11 bases fitting TRBD2. TRBV5-3 is given ORF status, its function remaining uncertain. The ends lost 0 bases at V and 7 bases at J; junction bases unmatched: 3. The CDR3 is made up of 15 amino acids.

This clone occurred a few times. The chain is built from TRBV11-1 and TRBJ1-1; 7 nucleotides agree with TRBD1. Germline V gene lookup returns CDR1 SGHAT and CDR2 FQDESV (reference sequence). There are 14 residues in the CDR3. The V and J ends lost 5 bases and 0 bases, in that order; junction bases with no gene match: 3. In DNA, the CDR3 is TGTGCCAGCAGCAACAGGGGACTGAACACTGAAGCTTTCTTT. This sequence encodes CASSNRGLNTEAFF.

V usage is TRBV2 and J usage is TRBJ2-5; TRBD1 is a possible D gene (7 bases). The germline CDR1 and CDR2 sequences are SNHLY and FYNNEI. The CDR3 length is 14 residues. V dropped 8 bases and J dropped 3 bases, with 16 bases sitting between them. The CDR3 reads CASLPDRTKETQYF. In DNA form, the CDR3 reads TGTGCCAGCCTCCCGGACAGGACTAAAGAGACCCAGTACTTC.

The rearrangement uses TRBV2 and TRBJ1-4, with 8 bases lining up with TRBD1. Trimming cost V 6 bases and J 10 bases; bases outside gene matches: 13. From germline, CDR1 is SNHLY and CDR2 FYNNEI. CDR3 length: 15 residues. CDR3 in amino acids: CASRDGTGIYVKLFF. DNA for the CDR3: TGTGCCAGCAGGGATGGGACAGGCATTTACGTAAAACTGTTTTTT.

This chain links TRBV2 with TRBJ1-1, with D unclear. This CDR3 spans 13 amino acids. V was pared by 8 bases and J by 5 bases, with 15 bases between. The germline CDR1 and CDR2 sequences are SNHLY and FYNNEI. CDR3 residues: CASRLGVETEAFF. The DNA of the CDR3 is TGTGCCAGCCGTCTCGGGGTAGAAACTGAAGCTTTCTTT.